These 27 T cell receptor beta chains originate from one sample sequenced in a study of blood T cell repertoires in COVID-19. Profiled with immunoSEQ multiplex PCR; TCRdb holds only in-frame clones, not every one. The sample comprises a few hundred thousand clones, 82% of which are singletons, and under 3.5% rests with the top ten. The specimen was PBMCs or T cells enriched from blood (not recorded which). The receptors derive from a woman aged 55-70 years who had recovered from COVID-19.

This clone appeared a few times. The V call is TRBV7-6, the J call TRBJ2-1; a possible D gene is TRBD1 (5 bases). This CDR3 has 14 amino acids. Trimming removed 4 bases at V and 6 bases at J, with 13 bases between. The germline gives CDR1 SGHVS, CDR2 FNYEAQ. This CDR3 reads CASSSAPQGNEQFF. The CDR3 region has the DNA TGTGCCAGCAGCTCGGCCCCGCAGGGCAATGAGCAGTTCTTC.

J is TRBJ1-5 and V is TRBV3-1 (or the pseudogene TRBV3-2); D is unresolved. The CDR3 spans 16 residues. The V end lost 0 bases, the J end lost 0 bases, and 9 bases lay between the germline ends. Germline-derived CDR1 and CDR2 are LGHDT and YNNKEL (reference sequence). The CDR3 loop reads CASSQDGGYSNQPQHF. CDR3 DNA sequence: TGTGCCAGCAGCCAAGATGGAGGGTATAGCAATCAGCCCCAGCATTTT.

This chain uses TRBV5-8 with TRBJ2-1; D is undetermined. The germline V gene encodes CDR1 SGHTS and CDR2 YDEGEE. V was pared by 3 bases and J by 0 bases, with 13 bases between. The CDR3 consists of 16 residues. The CDR3 protein is CASSSGRRSSYNEQFF. For the CDR3, the DNA is TGTGCCAGCAGCTCCGGTCGGCGGAGCTCCTACAATGAGCAGTTCTTC.

This chain connects TRBV21-1 to TRBJ2-7; the table gives TRBD2 as D, unverified against the DNA. TRBV21-1 is deemed a pseudogene. The CDR3 covers 17 residues. CDR3 region: CASSPPRRDGDTYEQYF. The CDR3 DNA reads as TGTGCCAGCAGCCCCCCCAGGAGGGACGGGGATACCTACGAGCAGTACTTC.

V gene TRBV19 combines with J gene TRBJ2-5, with TRBD2 as a possible D gene (5 bases). The ends were cut back, 4 bases at V and 0 bases at J, with 15 bases in the middle. CDR1 LNHDA and CDR2 SQIVND come from the germline V gene (reference sequence). The CDR3 has 16 residues. CDR3 bases: TGTGCCAGTAGTAACTACGGACTCCCTGACCAAGAGACCCAGTACTTC. Residues: CASSNYGLPDQETQYF.

V gene TRBV3-1 (or the pseudogene TRBV3-2) combines with J gene TRBJ2-1; TRBD2 agrees at 13 bases. Germline loops: CDR1 LGHDT, CDR2 YNNKEL (reference sequence). With 1 base clipped from V and 3 bases from J, the junction kept 18 bases outside the gene matches. The CDR3 has 22 amino acids. CDR3 bases: TGTGCCAGCAGCCAAGTTCAACTTTCCGTTAGGACTAGCGGGGGATTCTACAATGAGCAGTTCTTC. Its translation: CASSQVQLSVRTSGGFYNEQFF.

The DNA of the CDR3 is TGTGCCAGCAGCTCCGGGACAGGGTTTGGCTACACCTTC. This codes for CASSSGTGFGYTF. The rearrangement links TRBV27 to TRBJ1-2; 9 bases map to TRBD1. The V and J ends lost 6 bases and 7 bases, in that order; junction bases with no gene match: 6. This CDR3 is built from 13 residues. Germline assignment: CDR1 MNHEY and CDR2 SMNVEV (reference sequence).

J is TRBJ2-1 and V is TRBV7-2; 9 nucleotides match TRBD1. This CDR3 is built from 17 residues. J lost 4 bases, V lost 5 bases, and 12 bases had no gene match. Germline V gives CDR1 SGHTA, CDR2 FQGNSA. The CDR3: CASSQRGQGLSYNEQFF. The CDR3, as DNA: TGTGCCAGCAGCCAGAGGGGACAGGGACTCTCGTACAATGAGCAGTTCTTC.

CDR3 sequence (DNA): TGCAGCGCATCCACCGGGACAGGGGACTATGGCTACACCTTC. It encodes CSASTGTGDYGYTF. This rearrangement joins TRBV29-1 to TRBJ1-2; 10 nucleotides match TRBD1. J gave up 3 bases and V 7 bases, and 8 bases lay outside the gene matches. CDR1 SQVTM and CDR2 ANQGSEA come from the germline V gene. CDR3 length: 14 amino acids. Variable domain in full (rest from reference TRBV29-1 and TRBJ1-2): SAVISQKPSRDICQRGTSLTIQCQVDSQVTMMFWYRQQPGQSLTLIATANQGSEATYESGFVIDKFPISRPNLTFSTLTVSNMSPEDSSIYLCSASTGTGDYGYTFGSGTRLTVV.

This clone was seen only once. The chain carries TRBV3-1 (or the pseudogene TRBV3-2) and TRBJ1-1; TRBD1 might be the D (6 bases). Trimming shortened V by 1 base and J by 7 bases, and 13 bases separated the two germline ends. CDR1 and CDR2 from the germline V gene are LGHDT and YNNKEL (reference sequence). The CDR3 is 14 residues long. CDR3 loop: CASSQGRGGIEAFF. Written as DNA, the CDR3 is TGTGCCAGCAGCCAAGGAAGGGGGGGGATTGAAGCTTTCTTT.

This clone was seen once. The chain carries TRBV5-6 and TRBJ1-2; TRBD1 agrees at 8 bases. There are 15 residues in the CDR3. Germline CDR1 is SGHDT and CDR2 is YYEEEE. The V gene end was trimmed by 4 bases and the J gene end by 5 bases; junction bases not matched to a gene: 10. The CDR3 sequence is CASSRTGGLNYGYTF. CDR3 sequence (DNA): TGTGCCAGCAGCAGAACAGGGGGTTTAAATTATGGCTACACCTTC.

There are a few counts of this clone. The rearrangement links TRBV18 to TRBJ2-7, with 9 bases aligning to TRBD1. V trimming: 1 base; J trimming: 3 bases; junction bases outside the gene matches: 16. CDR1 and CDR2 from the germline V gene are KGHSH and LQKENI. This CDR3 spans 19 amino acids. The CDR3 loop is CASSPLGLEPGQGIYEQYF. The CDR3 DNA reads TGTGCCAGCTCACCACTGGGCTTGGAGCCGGGACAGGGCATCTACGAGCAGTACTTC. The full variable domain, with the rest looked up from reference TRBV18 and TRBJ2-7, is NAGVMQNPRHLVRRRGQEARLRCSPMKGHSHVYWYRQLPEEGLKFMVYLQKENIIDESGMPKERFSAEFPKEGPSILRIQQVVRGDSAAYFCASSPLGLEPGQGIYEQYFGPGTRLTVT.

The rearrangement joins TRBV5-1 to TRBJ2-5, with 7 nucleotides matching TRBD1. Germline V CDR1 and CDR2: SGHRS, YFSETQ. The CDR3 spans 14 residues. Losses at the gene ends were 7 bases for V and 0 bases for J; bases not matched to a gene: 6. CDR3: CASDTGDNQETQYF. CDR3 bases: TGCGCCAGCGATACAGGGGACAACCAAGAGACCCAGTACTTC.

This clone has only one observation. The J gene is TRBJ1-4, the V gene TRBV9, with 10 nucleotides matching TRBD1. With 0 bases clipped from V and 6 bases from J, the junction kept 8 bases outside the gene matches. The CDR3 is 17 amino acids. Germline-derived CDR1 and CDR2 are SGDLS and YYNGEE. CDR3 protein: CASSVGGRGTGDEKLFF. DNA for the CDR3: TGTGCCAGCAGCGTAGGGGGACGGGGGACAGGGGATGAAAAACTGTTTTTT.

This rearrangement joins TRBV7-9 to TRBJ2-5; 9 nucleotides align to TRBD2. The CDR3 loop spans 16 amino acids. Germline assignment: CDR1 SEHNR and CDR2 FQNEAQ (reference sequence). V lost 5 bases and J lost 5; bases outside the gene matches: 12. The CDR3 DNA is TGTGCCAGCAGCATTAGCGGGACTAGCTTGGGTGAGACCCAGTACTTC. Translation: CASSISGTSLGETQYF.

The chain links TRBV7-9 to TRBJ2-5, with a weak D call TRBD2 (6 bases). This CDR3 comprises 14 residues. Germline-derived CDR1 and CDR2 are SEHNR and FQNEAQ (reference sequence). Deletions cut 9 bases from V and 5 bases from J, with 19 bases between. The CDR3: CASLGGSGWETQYF. In DNA form, the CDR3 reads TGTGCCAGTCTCGGAGGGTCAGGGTGGGAGACCCAGTACTTC.

The CDR3 DNA reads as TGTGCCAGTAGATCCGGAGGAAGAGGTGAAGCTTTCTTT. It is translated as CASRSGGRGEAFF. The chain recombines TRBV19 with TRBJ1-1, with D unresolved. This CDR3 has 13 residues. Germline lookup yields CDR1 LNHDA and CDR2 SQIVND (reference sequence). With 6 bases removed from V and 7 bases from J, the gap between germline ends came to 15 bases.

CDR3 region: CASSLGYRGTYNEQFF. CDR3 DNA: TGTGCCAGCAGCCTCGGGTATCGGGGGACCTACAATGAGCAGTTCTTC. This chain connects TRBV3-1 (or the pseudogene TRBV3-2) to TRBJ2-1, with a tentative D call TRBD2 (6 bases). The CDR3 covers 16 residues. Germline CDR1 reads LGHDT; CDR2 reads YNNKEL (reference sequence). Trimming pared 4 bases from V and 2 bases from J, leaving 15 bases between.

The chain uses TRBV6-2 or TRBV6-3 and TRBJ1-1; no definite D call. The V gene's germline CDR1 is MNHEY and CDR2 SVGEGT. The CDR3 is made up of 15 amino acids. V was trimmed by 1 base and J by 5 bases, leaving 14 bases between them. CDR3 coding DNA: TGTGCCAGCAGTTACTACCAGGCAGCCCCTACTGAAGCTTTCTTT. Protein sequence: CASSYYQAAPTEAFF.

CDR3 residues: CASVGASGIHEQYF. The CDR3 nucleotides are TGTGCCAGCGTCGGGGCTAGCGGGATCCACGAGCAGTACTTC. V and J are TRBV28 and TRBJ2-7; 9 bases are shared with TRBD2. This CDR3 has 14 residues. Unmatched junction bases numbered 10, after V lost 8 bases and J lost 5 bases. Germline lookup yields CDR1 MDHEN and CDR2 SYDVKM.

The V call is TRBV29-1, the J call TRBJ1-2; D perhaps matches TRBD1 (6 bases). This CDR3 has 14 amino acids. V lost 3 bases and J lost 1, with 12 bases in between. Germline CDR1 and CDR2: SQVTM and ANQGSEA. The CDR3 loop is CSVDIGQYNYGYTF. In DNA form, the CDR3 reads TGCAGCGTTGATATAGGACAGTATAACTATGGCTACACCTTC. The variable domain in full, with the rest retrieved from reference TRBV29-1 and TRBJ1-2, is SAVISQKPSRDICQRGTSLTIQCQVDSQVTMMFWYRQQPGQSLTLIATANQGSEATYESGFVIDKFPISRPNLTFSTLTVSNMSPEDSSIYLCSVDIGQYNYGYTFGSGTRLTVV.

This chain joins TRBV9 and TRBJ2-2; D possibly corresponds to TRBD2 (6 bases). The length of the CDR3 is 16 residues. Per germline, CDR1 SGDLS and CDR2 YYNGEE. Trimming shortened V by 0 bases and J by 4 bases, and 13 bases separated the two germline ends. CDR3 nucleotides: TGTGCCAGCAGCGTAGTAGCGCGGGGTGCCACCGGGGAGCTGTTTTTT. Encoded protein: CASSVVARGATGELFF. The whole variable domain, remainder taken from reference TRBV9 and TRBJ2-2, is DSGVTQTPKHLITATGQRVTLRCSPRSGDLSVYWYQQSLDQGLQFLIQYYNGEERAKGNILERFSAQQFPDLHSELNLSSLELGDSALYFCASSVVARGATGELFFGEGSRLTVL.

V and J are TRBV5-4 and TRBJ1-1; TRBD1 aligns across 11 bases. The ends lost 3 bases at V and 4 bases at J; junction bases unmatched: 2. CDR1 is SGHNT, CDR2 YYREEE, per germline (reference sequence). The CDR3 extends over 14 amino acids. CDR3 amino acids: CASSSGTGGTEAFF. For the CDR3, the DNA is TGTGCCAGCAGCTCCGGGACAGGGGGCACTGAAGCTTTCTTT.

CDR3 loop: CASSSGQAKSPLHF. The CDR3 bases are TGTGCCAGCAGCTCGGGACAGGCCAAATCACCCCTCCACTTT. The rearrangement uses TRBV7-3 and TRBJ1-6; 8 bases agree with TRBD1. The CDR3 sequence is 14 residues long. Germline trimming cut 4 bases from V and 10 bases from J; bases unmatched to any gene: 6. Germline values: CDR1 SGHTA, CDR2 FQGTGA.

The rearrangement joins TRBV18 to TRBJ2-7; the match to TRBD1 covers 8 bases. The CDR3 runs to 15 residues. Germline V lookup: CDR1 KGHSH, CDR2 LQKENI. Losses at the gene ends were 3 bases for V and 0 bases for J; bases not matched to a gene: 4. In DNA form, the CDR3 reads TGTGCCAGCTCACCTAGACAGGGGAGCTCCTACGAGCAGTACTTC. Its translation: CASSPRQGSSYEQYF.

This clone was found many times. The chain links TRBV9 to TRBJ2-2; possibly TRBD1 for D (6 bases). The CDR3 is 14 residues long. CDR1 SGDLS and CDR2 YYNGEE come from the germline V gene. V dropped 3 bases and J dropped 7 bases, with 13 bases sitting between them. This chain's CDR3 is CASSAYLGGGELFF. The CDR3, as DNA: TGTGCCAGCAGCGCATACCTAGGGGGCGGGGAGCTGTTTTTT.

The gene calls are TRBV14 and TRBJ1-1; 8 nucleotides align to TRBD1. J was trimmed by 7 bases and V by 4 bases; bases with no gene match: 8. Germline CDR1 SGHDN, CDR2 FVKESK. The CDR3 is 14 amino acids. The CDR3 coding sequence is TGTGCCAGCAGCCTCGCACAGGGGGTCCTTGAAGCTTTCTTT. Its translation is CASSLAQGVLEAFF.